This T cell receptor beta chain was sequenced during a study of blood T cell repertoires in COVID-19. This table comes from immunoSEQ multiplex PCR, and its TCRdb copy is limited to in-frame clones, with some not included. The sample consists of roughly 84,000 clones, around three quarters of them appearing once. J lost 8 bases, V lost 5 bases, and 6 bases had no gene match. CDR3 length equals 14 residues. The germline gives CDR1 MDHEN, CDR2 SYDVKM. The specimen was peripheral blood. This receptor was taken from a woman aged 50 to 60 with acute or convalescent COVID-19. The gene calls are TRBV28 and TRBJ1-2; 12 nucleotides align to TRBD1. Here the CDR3 DNA reads TGTGCCAGCAGTCCACAGGGGACAGGGGGCGGCTACACCTTC. Translated: CASSPQGTGGGYTF.